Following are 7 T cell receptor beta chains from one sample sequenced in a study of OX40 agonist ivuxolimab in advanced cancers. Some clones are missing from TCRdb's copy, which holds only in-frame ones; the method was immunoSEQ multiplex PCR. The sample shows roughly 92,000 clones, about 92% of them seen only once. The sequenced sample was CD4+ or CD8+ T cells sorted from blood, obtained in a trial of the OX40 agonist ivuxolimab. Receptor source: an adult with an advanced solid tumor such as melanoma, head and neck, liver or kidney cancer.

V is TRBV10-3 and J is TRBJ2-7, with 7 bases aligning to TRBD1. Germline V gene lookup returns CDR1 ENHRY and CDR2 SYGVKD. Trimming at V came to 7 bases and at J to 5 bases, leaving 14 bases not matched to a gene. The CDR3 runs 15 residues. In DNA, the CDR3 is TGTGCCATCACCCCTAGACAGGGTGATTTCGACGAGCAGTACTTC. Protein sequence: CAITPRQGDFDEQYF.

The CDR3 loop reads CASSSDLQTDTQYF. CDR3 bases: TGTGCCAGCAGTTCCGACCTCCAGACAGATACGCAGTATTTT. V gene TRBV27 combines with J gene TRBJ2-3, with D unresolved. This CDR3 region has 14 residues. CDR1 MNHEY and CDR2 SMNVEV come from the germline V gene (reference sequence). Trimming took 4 bases from V and 3 from J, leaving 11 bases between them.

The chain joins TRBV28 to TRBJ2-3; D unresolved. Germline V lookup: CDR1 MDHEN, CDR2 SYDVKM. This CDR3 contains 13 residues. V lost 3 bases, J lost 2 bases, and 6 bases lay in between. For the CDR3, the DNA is TGTGCCAGCAGTTTCATGACCACAGATACGCAGTATTTT. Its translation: CASSFMTTDTQYF.

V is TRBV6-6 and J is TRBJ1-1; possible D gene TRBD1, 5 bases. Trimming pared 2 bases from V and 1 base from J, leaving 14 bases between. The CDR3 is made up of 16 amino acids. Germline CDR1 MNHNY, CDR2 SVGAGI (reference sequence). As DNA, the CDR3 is TGTGCCAGCAGTTACGTCTTCTATACAGGGAACACTGAAGCTTTCTTT. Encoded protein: CASSYVFYTGNTEAFF.

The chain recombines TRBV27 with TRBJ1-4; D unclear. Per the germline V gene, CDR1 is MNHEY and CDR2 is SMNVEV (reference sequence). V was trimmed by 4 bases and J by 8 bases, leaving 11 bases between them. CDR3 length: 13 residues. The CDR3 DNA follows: TGTGCCAGCAGTTCGCCCCTGGCCGAAAAACTGTTTTTT. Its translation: CASSSPLAEKLFF.

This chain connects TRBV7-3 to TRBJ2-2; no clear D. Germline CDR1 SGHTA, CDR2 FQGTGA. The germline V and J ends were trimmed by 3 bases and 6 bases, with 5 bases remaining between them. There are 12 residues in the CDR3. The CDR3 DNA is TGTGCCAGCAGCTTGGCGCCCGGGGAGCTGTTTTTT. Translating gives CASSLAPGELFF.

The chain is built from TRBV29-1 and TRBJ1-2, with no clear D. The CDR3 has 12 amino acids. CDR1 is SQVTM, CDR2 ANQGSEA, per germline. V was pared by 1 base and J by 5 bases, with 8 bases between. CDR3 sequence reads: CSVEVRGYGYTF. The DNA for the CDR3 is TGCAGCGTTGAAGTTCGGGGTTATGGCTACACCTTC.